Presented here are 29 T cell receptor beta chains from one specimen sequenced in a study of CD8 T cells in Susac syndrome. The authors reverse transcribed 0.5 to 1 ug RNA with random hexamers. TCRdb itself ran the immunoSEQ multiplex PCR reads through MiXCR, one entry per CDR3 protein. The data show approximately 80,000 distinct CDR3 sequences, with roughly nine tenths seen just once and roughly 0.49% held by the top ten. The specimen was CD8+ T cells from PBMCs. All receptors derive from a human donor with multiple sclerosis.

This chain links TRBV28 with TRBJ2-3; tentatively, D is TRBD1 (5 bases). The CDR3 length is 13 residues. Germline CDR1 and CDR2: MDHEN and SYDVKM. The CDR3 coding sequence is TGTGTCGTCAGGGATGCGAGCACAGATACGCAGTATTTT. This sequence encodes CVVRDASTDTQYF.

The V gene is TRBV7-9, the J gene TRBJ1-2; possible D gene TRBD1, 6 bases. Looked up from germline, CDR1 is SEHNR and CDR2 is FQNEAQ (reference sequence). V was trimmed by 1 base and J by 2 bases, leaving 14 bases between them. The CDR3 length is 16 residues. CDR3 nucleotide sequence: TGTGCCAGCAGCTTAGGCCGAGGACAGACGAACTATGGCTACACCTTC. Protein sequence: CASSLGRGQTNYGYTF.

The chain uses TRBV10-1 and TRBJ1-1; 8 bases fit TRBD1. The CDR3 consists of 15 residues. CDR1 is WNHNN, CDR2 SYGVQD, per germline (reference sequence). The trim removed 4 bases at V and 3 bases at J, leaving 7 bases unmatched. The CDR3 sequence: CASSGTGNGHTEAFF. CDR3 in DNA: TGCGCCAGCAGTGGGACAGGGAATGGCCACACTGAAGCTTTCTTT.

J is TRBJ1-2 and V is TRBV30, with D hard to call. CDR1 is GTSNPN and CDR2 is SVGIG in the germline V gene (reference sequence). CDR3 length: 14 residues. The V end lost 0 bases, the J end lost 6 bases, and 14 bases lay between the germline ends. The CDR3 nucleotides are TGTGCCTGGAGTGTACTGCTCCCCGCACATGGCTACACCTTC. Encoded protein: CAWSVLLPAHGYTF.

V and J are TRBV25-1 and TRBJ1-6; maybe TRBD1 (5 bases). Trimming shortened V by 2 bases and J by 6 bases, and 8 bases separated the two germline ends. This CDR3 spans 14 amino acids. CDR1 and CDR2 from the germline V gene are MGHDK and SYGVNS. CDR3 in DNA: TGTGCCAGCAGTGAACTCGGGGGTAATTCACCCCTCCACTTT. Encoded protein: CASSELGGNSPLHF. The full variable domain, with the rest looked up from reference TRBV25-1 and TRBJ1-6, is EADIYQTPRYLVIGTGKKITLECSQTMGHDKMYWYQQDPGMELHLIHYSYGVNSTEKGDLSSESTVSRIRTEHFPLTLESARPSHTSQYLCASSELGGNSPLHFGNGTRLTVT.

CDR3 residues: CASSVNRGDNEQFF. Here the CDR3 DNA reads TGTGCCAGCAGCGTAAACAGGGGCGATAATGAGCAGTTCTTC. The chain is built from TRBV9 and TRBJ2-1; TRBD1 agrees at 7 bases. The CDR3 sequence is 14 residues long. CDR1 and CDR2 (germline): SGDLS, YYNGEE. V dropped 1 base and J dropped 7; count of bases not matched to a gene: 5.

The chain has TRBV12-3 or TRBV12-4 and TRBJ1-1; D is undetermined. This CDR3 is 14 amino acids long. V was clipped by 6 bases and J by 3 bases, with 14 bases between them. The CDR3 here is CASSLRAAYTEAFF. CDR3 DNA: TGTGCCAGCAGCCTCCGGGCAGCGTACACTGAAGCTTTCTTT.

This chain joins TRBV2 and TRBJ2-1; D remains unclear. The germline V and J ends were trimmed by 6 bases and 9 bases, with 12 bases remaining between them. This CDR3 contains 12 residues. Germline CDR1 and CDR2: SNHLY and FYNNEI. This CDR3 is CASRDPPSEQFF. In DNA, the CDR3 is TGTGCCAGCAGGGACCCCCCGAGTGAGCAGTTCTTC.

CDR3 sequence reads: CASSPRGGRTGELFF. In DNA form, the CDR3 reads TGTGCCAGCAGCCCGCGTGGGGGTCGGACCGGGGAGCTGTTTTTT. The genes are TRBV7-8 and TRBJ2-2; TRBD1 or TRBD2 may be the D gene (5 bases each). The CDR3 is 15 amino acids. Germline-derived CDR1 and CDR2 are SGHVS and FQNEAQ. The germline V and J ends were trimmed by 5 bases and 5 bases, with 15 bases remaining between them.

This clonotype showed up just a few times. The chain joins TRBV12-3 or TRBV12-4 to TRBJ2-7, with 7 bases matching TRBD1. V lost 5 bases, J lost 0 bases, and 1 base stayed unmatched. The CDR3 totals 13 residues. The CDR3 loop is CASSRDSSYEQYF. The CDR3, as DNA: TGTGCCAGCAGTCGGGACAGCTCCTACGAGCAGTACTTC.

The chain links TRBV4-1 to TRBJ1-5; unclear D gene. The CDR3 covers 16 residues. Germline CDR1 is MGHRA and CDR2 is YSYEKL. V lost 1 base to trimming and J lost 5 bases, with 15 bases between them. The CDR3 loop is CASSQVPDAQHQPQHF. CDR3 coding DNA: TGCGCCAGCAGCCAAGTTCCTGACGCCCAGCATCAGCCCCAGCATTTT.

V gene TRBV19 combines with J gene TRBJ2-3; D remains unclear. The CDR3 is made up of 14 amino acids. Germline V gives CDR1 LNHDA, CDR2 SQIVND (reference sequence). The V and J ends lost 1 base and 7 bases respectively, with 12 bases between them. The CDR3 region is CASSIVVPDYTQYF. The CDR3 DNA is TGTGCCAGTAGTATAGTCGTTCCTGACTATACGCAGTATTTT. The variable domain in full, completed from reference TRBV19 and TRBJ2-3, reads DGGITQSPKYLFRKEGQNVTLSCEQNLNHDAMYWYRQDPGQGLRLIYYSQIVNDFQKGDIAEGYSVSREKKESFPLTVTSAQKNPTAFYLCASSIVVPDYTQYFGPGTRLTVL.

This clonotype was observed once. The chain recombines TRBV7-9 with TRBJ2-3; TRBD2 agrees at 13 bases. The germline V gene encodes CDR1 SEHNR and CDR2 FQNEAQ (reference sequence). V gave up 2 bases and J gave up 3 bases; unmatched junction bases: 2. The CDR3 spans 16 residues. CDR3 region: CASSLPTSGGTDTQYF. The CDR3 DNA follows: TGTGCCAGCAGCTTACCGACTAGCGGGGGGACAGATACGCAGTATTTT.

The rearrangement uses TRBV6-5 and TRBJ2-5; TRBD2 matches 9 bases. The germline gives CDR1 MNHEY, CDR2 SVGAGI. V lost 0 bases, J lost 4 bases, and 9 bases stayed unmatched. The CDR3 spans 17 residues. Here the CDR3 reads CASSYSVASGVGETQYF. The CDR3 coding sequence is TGTGCCAGCAGTTACTCTGTCGCTAGCGGGGTCGGAGAGACCCAGTACTTC.

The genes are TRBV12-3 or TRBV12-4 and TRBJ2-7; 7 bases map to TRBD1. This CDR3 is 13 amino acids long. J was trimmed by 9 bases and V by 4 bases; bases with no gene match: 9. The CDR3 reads CASSSSTGPVQYF. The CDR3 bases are TGTGCCAGCAGTTCGTCGACAGGGCCTGTGCAGTACTTC.

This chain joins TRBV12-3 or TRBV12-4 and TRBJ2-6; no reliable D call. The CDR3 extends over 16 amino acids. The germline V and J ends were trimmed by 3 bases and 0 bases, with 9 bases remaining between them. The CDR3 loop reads CASSFDPNSGANVLTF. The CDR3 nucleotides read TGTGCCAGCAGTTTCGACCCGAACTCTGGGGCCAACGTCCTGACTTTC.

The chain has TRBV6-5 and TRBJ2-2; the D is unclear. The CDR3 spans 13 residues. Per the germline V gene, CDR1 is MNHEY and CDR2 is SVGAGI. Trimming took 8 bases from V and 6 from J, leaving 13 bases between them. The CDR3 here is CASGDERSGELFF. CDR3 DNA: TGTGCCAGCGGTGACGAAAGGTCCGGGGAGCTGTTTTTT.

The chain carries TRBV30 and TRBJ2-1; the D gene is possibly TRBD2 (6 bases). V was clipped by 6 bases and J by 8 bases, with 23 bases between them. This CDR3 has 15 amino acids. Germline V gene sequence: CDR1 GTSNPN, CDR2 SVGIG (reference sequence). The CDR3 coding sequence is TGTGCCTGCTCAACCGGCCGGATGGGGAGGTATGAGCAGTTCTTC. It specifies CACSTGRMGRYEQFF.

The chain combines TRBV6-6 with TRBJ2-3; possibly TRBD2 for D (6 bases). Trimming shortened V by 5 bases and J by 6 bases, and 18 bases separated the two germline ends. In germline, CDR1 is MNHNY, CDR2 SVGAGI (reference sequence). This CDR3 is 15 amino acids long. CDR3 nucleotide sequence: TGTGCCAGCAGTCCGGGGGTGAACAGTTTGGATACGCAGTATTTT. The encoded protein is CASSPGVNSLDTQYF.

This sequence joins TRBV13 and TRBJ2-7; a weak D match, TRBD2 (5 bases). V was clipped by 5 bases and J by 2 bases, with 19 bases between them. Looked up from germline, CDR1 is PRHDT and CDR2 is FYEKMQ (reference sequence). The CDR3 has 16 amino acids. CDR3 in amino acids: CASSPSTEGRPYEQYF. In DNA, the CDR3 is TGTGCCAGCAGCCCCTCCACCGAGGGCCGTCCCTACGAGCAGTACTTC.

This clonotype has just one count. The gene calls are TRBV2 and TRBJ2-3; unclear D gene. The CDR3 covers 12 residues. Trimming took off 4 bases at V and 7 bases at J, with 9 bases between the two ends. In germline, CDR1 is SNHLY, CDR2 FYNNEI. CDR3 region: CASSVEYHTQYF. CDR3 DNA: TGTGCCAGCAGTGTGGAGTATCATACGCAGTATTTT. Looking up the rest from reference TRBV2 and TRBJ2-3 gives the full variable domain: EPEVTQTPSHQVTQMGQEVILRCVPISNHLYFYWYRQILGQKVEFLVSFYNNEISEKSEIFDDQFSVERPDGSNFTLKIRSTKLEDSAMYFCASSVEYHTQYFGPGTRLTVL.

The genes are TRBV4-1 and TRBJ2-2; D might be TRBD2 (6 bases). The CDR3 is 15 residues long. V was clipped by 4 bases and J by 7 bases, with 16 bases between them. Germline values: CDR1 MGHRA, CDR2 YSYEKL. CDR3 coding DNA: TGCGCCAGCAGCCCCCACCCCGGACTATTCGGGGAGCTGTTTTTT. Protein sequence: CASSPHPGLFGELFF.

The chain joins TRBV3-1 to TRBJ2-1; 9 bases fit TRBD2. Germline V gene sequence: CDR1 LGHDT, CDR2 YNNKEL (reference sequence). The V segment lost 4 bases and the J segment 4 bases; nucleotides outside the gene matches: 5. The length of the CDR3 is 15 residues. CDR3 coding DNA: TGTGCCAGCAGCCCCACAGCGGGGGGTTACAATGAGCAGTTCTTC. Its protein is CASSPTAGGYNEQFF.

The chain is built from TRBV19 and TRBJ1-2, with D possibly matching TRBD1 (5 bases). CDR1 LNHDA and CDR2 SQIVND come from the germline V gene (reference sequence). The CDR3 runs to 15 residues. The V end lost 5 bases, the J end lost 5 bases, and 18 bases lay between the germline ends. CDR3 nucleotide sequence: TGTGCCAGTAGTCCCCATGGGGGGGGACTGTATGGCTACACCTTC. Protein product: CASSPHGGGLYGYTF.

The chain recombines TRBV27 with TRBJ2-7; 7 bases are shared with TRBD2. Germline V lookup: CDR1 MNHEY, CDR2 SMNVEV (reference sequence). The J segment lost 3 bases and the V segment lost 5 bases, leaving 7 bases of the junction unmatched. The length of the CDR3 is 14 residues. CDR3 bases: TGTGCCAGCAGTCCGCGGACTAGTCTCTACGAGCAGTACTTC. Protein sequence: CASSPRTSLYEQYF.

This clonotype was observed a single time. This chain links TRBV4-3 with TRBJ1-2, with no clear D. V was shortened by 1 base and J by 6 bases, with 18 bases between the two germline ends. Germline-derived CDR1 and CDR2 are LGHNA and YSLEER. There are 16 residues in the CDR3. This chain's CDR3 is CASSQGNSFDGDGYTF. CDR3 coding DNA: TGCGCCAGCAGCCAAGGGAACTCCTTCGATGGGGATGGCTACACCTTC.

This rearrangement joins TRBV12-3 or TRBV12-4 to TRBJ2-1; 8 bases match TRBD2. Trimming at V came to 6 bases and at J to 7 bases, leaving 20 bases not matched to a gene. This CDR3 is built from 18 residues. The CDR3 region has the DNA TGTGCCAGCAGCTCTTGGGCCTTTGGGGGACCGGGGGGGAATGAGCAGTTCTTC. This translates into CASSSWAFGGPGGNEQFF.

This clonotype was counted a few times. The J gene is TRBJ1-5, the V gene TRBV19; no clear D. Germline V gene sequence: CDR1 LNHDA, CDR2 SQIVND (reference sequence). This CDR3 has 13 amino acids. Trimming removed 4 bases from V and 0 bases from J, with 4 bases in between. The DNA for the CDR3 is TGTGCCAGTAGTACGGCTAGCAATCAGCCCCAGCATTTT. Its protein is CASSTASNQPQHF.

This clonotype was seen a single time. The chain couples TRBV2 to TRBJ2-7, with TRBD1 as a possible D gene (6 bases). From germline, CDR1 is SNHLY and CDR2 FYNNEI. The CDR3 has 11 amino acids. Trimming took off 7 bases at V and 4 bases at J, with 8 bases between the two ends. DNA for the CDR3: TGTGCCAGCACGACAGGTTACGAGCAGTACTTC. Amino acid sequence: CASTTGYEQYF.